The 27 T cell receptor beta chains in this list originate from one sample, sequenced in a study of blood T cells in healthy people across ages. Primers used in a second PCR of about 6 to 11 cycles were a sample-barcoded 5' primer and a J-beta primer mix. TCRdb analysed the 5' RACE reads with MiXCR anew, one entry per CDR3 protein. The table has some 1.7 million distinct CDR3 sequences, roughly 27% seen once. Sequencing input: blood. The receptors were sampled from a woman between 25 and 40 years old in good health.

Note on this clonotype: A much larger clone is a single base away; this may be a read error. This chain connects TRBV15 to TRBJ2-7, with D possibly matching TRBD2 (5 bases). Germline V gene data show CDR1 as LNHNV and CDR2 as YYDKDF (reference sequence). The CDR3 covers 15 residues. CDR3 loop: CATSRDRRVRGEQDF. The CDR3 nucleotides read TGTGCCACCAGCAGAGACCGAAGGGTTCGGGGTGAGCAGGACTTC. Full variable domain (outside the CDR3, taken from reference TRBV15 and TRBJ2-7): DAMVIQNPRYQVTQFGKPVTLSCSQTLNHNVMYWYQQKSSQAPKLLFHYYDKDFNNEADTPDNFQSRRPNTSFCFLDIRSPGLGDTAMYLCATSRDRRVRGEQDFGPGTRLTVT.

A few counts support this clonotype. This rearrangement joins TRBV5-5 to TRBJ2-7; maybe TRBD2 (6 bases). This CDR3 comprises 15 residues. V shed 5 bases and J shed 2 bases, with 17 bases lying between them. The germline V gene has CDR1 SGHKS and CDR2 YYEKEE (reference sequence). The CDR3: CASRSDAGITYEQYF. In DNA form, the CDR3 reads TGTGCCAGCAGATCGGACGCGGGGATCACCTACGAGCAGTACTTC.

This chain links TRBV9 with TRBJ1-3; maybe TRBD1 (5 bases). Germline CDR1 reads SGDLS; CDR2 reads YYNGEE. V dropped 4 bases and J dropped 0 bases, with 17 bases sitting between them. The length of the CDR3 is 17 residues. The DNA of the CDR3 is TGTGCCAGCAGCCCCGGCGGGGGTCAGTACTCTGGAAACACCATATATTTT. Translation: CASSPGGGQYSGNTIYF.

The genes are TRBV3-1 and TRBJ1-5, with D possibly TRBD1 on 5 matching bases. Per germline, CDR1 LGHDT and CDR2 YNNKEL (reference sequence). Trimming pared 3 bases from V and 4 bases from J, leaving 13 bases between. The CDR3 is made up of 15 amino acids. CDR3 region: CASSHSGGSNQPQHF. In DNA form, the CDR3 reads TGTGCCAGCAGCCATTCCGGGGGGTCAAATCAGCCCCAGCATTTT.

The chain has TRBV6-1 and TRBJ2-6; D gene unclear. Trimming left V 6 bases short and J 3 bases short, with 9 bases between. There are 14 residues in the CDR3. From germline, CDR1 is MNHNS and CDR2 SASEGT. CDR3 sequence reads: CASSSAGGANVLTF. CDR3 in DNA: TGTGCCAGCAGCTCCGCCGGTGGGGCCAACGTCCTGACTTTC.

This clonotype was observed a handful of times. V gene TRBV5-1 combines with J gene TRBJ1-1, with D possibly being TRBD1 (6 bases). V dropped 0 bases and J dropped 1 base, with 19 bases sitting between them. There are 18 residues in the CDR3. Germline V gene lookup returns CDR1 SGHRS and CDR2 YFSETQ. CDR3 nucleotide sequence: TGCGCCAGCAGCTTGGTTTTGGGGTATGGACAGACGAACACTGAAGCTTTCTTT. Its translation is CASSLVLGYGQTNTEAFF.

The chain combines TRBV12-5 with TRBJ2-5; the D gene is possibly TRBD1 (6 bases). Trimming removed 10 bases from V and 0 bases from J, with 9 bases in between. This CDR3 spans 12 amino acids. The germline CDR1 and CDR2 sequences are LGHNT and FRNRAP. CDR3 DNA sequence: TGTGCTATTAGGACAGACCAAGAGACCCAGTACTTC. Translated, it gives CAIRTDQETQYF.

J is TRBJ1-2 and V is TRBV12-3 or TRBV12-4; no clear D. CDR3 length: 13 amino acids. Trimming took 7 bases from V and 4 from J, leaving 13 bases between them. The CDR3 reads CASTMPGGYGYTF. The CDR3 DNA follows: TGTGCCAGCACCATGCCCGGTGGCTATGGCTACACCTTC.

This clonotype was counted only a few times. This chain uses TRBV20-1 with TRBJ1-2, with 8 bases identical to TRBD1. The ends lost 4 bases at V and 2 bases at J; junction bases unmatched: 9. The V gene's germline CDR1 is DFQATT and CDR2 SNEGSKA (reference sequence). The CDR3 sequence is 15 residues long. The CDR3 loop is CSATLRTGTNYGYTF. The CDR3 DNA reads TGCAGTGCTACTCTGAGGACAGGGACGAACTATGGCTACACCTTC.

This clonotype was seen a handful of times. This may come from a read error, since a much larger clone is one base off. The chain uses TRBV7-2 and TRBJ2-7; D unresolved. Looked up from germline, CDR1 is SGHTA and CDR2 is FQGNSA. V gave up 5 bases and J gave up 3 bases, with 8 bases separating them. CDR3 length: 12 amino acids. As DNA, the CDR3 is TGTGCCAGCAGCCAAAACTGCTACGAGCAGTACTTC. It specifies CASSQNCYEQYF.

The chain carries TRBV3-1 and TRBJ2-6; TRBD2 aligns across 7 bases. Germline V lookup: CDR1 LGHDT, CDR2 YNNKEL (reference sequence). V shed 5 bases and J 8 bases; nucleotides not matched to a gene: 9. This CDR3 has 15 amino acids. Written as DNA, the CDR3 is TGTGCCAGCAGCTGGGGGGGGTCGCAATCCAACGTCCTGACTTTC. Protein product: CASSWGGSQSNVLTF.

V gene TRBV5-1 combines with J gene TRBJ1-1, with D possibly being TRBD1 (6 bases). V shed 4 bases and J shed 0 bases, with 13 bases lying between them. In germline, CDR1 is SGHRS, CDR2 YFSETQ. This CDR3 has 15 residues. CDR3 in DNA: TGCGCCAGCAGCGGGTCAGGGGTTATGAACACTGAAGCTTTCTTT. It translates to CASSGSGVMNTEAFF.

This clonotype was observed a handful of times. CDR3 in amino acids: CASSYRQGGRTDTQYF. The CDR3 DNA is TGTGCCAGCAGCTACCGACAGGGAGGGAGAACAGATACGCAGTATTTT. This rearrangement joins TRBV7-2 to TRBJ2-3; the D gene could be TRBD1 or TRBD2 (7 bases each). V was shortened by 4 bases and J by 3 bases, with 17 bases between the two germline ends. CDR1 is SGHTA, CDR2 FQGNSA, per germline. The CDR3 runs 16 residues.

The chain joins TRBV30 to TRBJ2-7; D is unclear. V was cut by 0 bases and J by 5 bases, with 5 bases left in between. CDR1 GTSNPN and CDR2 SVGIG come from the germline V gene (reference sequence). The CDR3 length is 11 residues. DNA of the CDR3: TGTGCCTGGAGTGTAGTCGACGAGCAGTACTTC. Its translation: CAWSVVDEQYF.

This sequence joins TRBV6-5 and TRBJ1-6; D unclear. CDR3 length: 15 residues. Germline CDR1 and CDR2: MNHEY and SVGAGI. The V gene lost 0 bases and the J gene lost 9 bases, with 12 bases spanning the gap. CDR3 DNA: TGTGCCAGCAGTTACTCGGGAGGCGTCGGTTCACCCCTCCACTTT. This gives the protein CASSYSGGVGSPLHF.

This clonotype was detected many times. The rearrangement joins TRBV6-6 to TRBJ2-1; 11 nucleotides agree with TRBD2. Per germline, CDR1 MNHNY and CDR2 SVGAGI (reference sequence). The CDR3 consists of 15 residues. V lost 6 bases and J lost 4; bases outside the gene matches: 5. CDR3: CASSHLAGGYNEQFF. The CDR3 coding sequence is TGTGCCAGCAGCCACCTAGCGGGGGGTTACAATGAGCAGTTCTTC.

This clonotype was counted a few times. This chain links TRBV12-3 or TRBV12-4 with TRBJ1-5; D not resolved. Trimming removed 6 bases from V and 9 bases from J, with 15 bases in between. The length of the CDR3 is 13 residues. CDR3 region: CASSPLVSGPQHF. The CDR3 DNA follows: TGTGCCAGCAGCCCCCTCGTTTCGGGGCCCCAGCATTTT.

Here the CDR3 reads CSAILYKRGLAPYEQYF. CDR3 in DNA: TGCAGTGCTATACTATACAAGCGAGGACTAGCGCCTTACGAGCAGTACTTC. This chain connects TRBV20-1 to TRBJ2-7, with 9 nucleotides matching TRBD2. The CDR3 loop spans 17 amino acids. Germline assignment: CDR1 DFQATT and CDR2 SNEGSKA (reference sequence). J lost 4 bases, V lost 4 bases, and 17 bases had no gene match.

The gene calls are TRBV15 and TRBJ2-1; D is uncertain. Germline assignment: CDR1 LNHNV and CDR2 YYDKDF (reference sequence). Trimming removed 0 bases at V and 6 bases at J, with 12 bases between. The CDR3 loop spans 15 amino acids. CDR3 residues: CATSRDIVQPNEQFF. As DNA, the CDR3 is TGTGCCACCAGCAGAGATATAGTACAGCCCAATGAGCAGTTCTTC.

This clonotype was found a few times. The rearrangement joins TRBV10-3 to TRBJ1-5; D is undetermined. The V gene's germline CDR1 is ENHRY and CDR2 SYGVKD. With 6 bases removed from V and 6 bases from J, the gap between germline ends came to 6 bases. The CDR3 loop spans 11 amino acids. This chain's CDR3 is CAIRRSQPQHF. CDR3 nucleotide sequence: TGTGCCATCAGACGTAGTCAGCCCCAGCATTTT.

This clonotype was recorded at least ten times. This chain uses TRBV7-2 with TRBJ2-5; 8 bases line up with TRBD1. CDR1 and CDR2 from the germline V gene are SGHTA and FQGNSA. There are 14 residues in the CDR3. The ends lost 1 base at V and 6 bases at J; junction bases unmatched: 4. CDR3 residues: CASSLGDRRQTQYF. The CDR3 DNA sequence: TGTGCCAGCAGCTTAGGGGACAGGAGGCAGACCCAGTACTTC.

The chain links TRBV7-9 to TRBJ1-1, with TRBD1 matching over 8 bases. The germline CDR1 and CDR2 sequences are SEHNR and FQNEAQ (reference sequence). This CDR3 is 16 amino acids long. Germline trimming cut 0 bases from V and 1 base from J; bases unmatched to any gene: 4. The CDR3, as DNA: TGTGCCAGCAGCTTAGCTGCCGGACAGGGGAACACTGAAGCTTTCTTT. Translating gives CASSLAAGQGNTEAFF.

This clonotype was detected a few times. The chain recombines TRBV7-9 with TRBJ1-2; D may be TRBD1 (6 bases). Germline CDR1 SEHNR, CDR2 FQNEAQ (reference sequence). The germline V and J ends were trimmed by 4 bases and 2 bases, with 14 bases remaining between them. The CDR3 spans 15 residues. DNA for the CDR3: TGTGCCAGCAGCTCCCTGGGGGGGGGCAACTATGGCTACACCTTC. Its translation: CASSSLGGGNYGYTF.

A few counts support this clonotype. J is TRBJ1-2 and V is TRBV7-9; no clear D gene. V lost 4 bases, J lost 2 bases, and 11 bases lay in between. The CDR3 totals 14 residues. The germline V gene has CDR1 SEHNR and CDR2 FQNEAQ (reference sequence). This CDR3 is CASSWERANYGYTF. CDR3 bases: TGTGCCAGCAGCTGGGAGCGGGCCAACTATGGCTACACCTTC.

This chain joins TRBV30 and TRBJ1-2; a possible D gene is TRBD1 (6 bases). This CDR3 is 13 amino acids long. Deletions cut 1 base from V and 6 bases from J, with 12 bases between. Germline CDR1 GTSNPN, CDR2 SVGIG (reference sequence). The CDR3 is CAWSGGASNGYTF. CDR3 DNA sequence: TGTGCCTGGAGTGGGGGGGCCTCCAATGGCTACACCTTC.

Details on this clonotype: A read error is possible here, since a much larger clone lies one base away. Likely a read error: the CDR3 ends without its conserved phenylalanine or tryptophan. The V and J genes are TRBV29-1 and TRBJ2-7, with a possible D match to TRBD1 (6 bases). The J call may be incorrect, as the DNA end agrees better with TRBJ2-5. Germline values: CDR1 SQVTM, CDR2 ANQGSEA. CDR3 length: 11 residues. The CDR3 protein is CSTSDRETQYL. DNA of the CDR3: TGCAGCACGTCGGACAGAGAGACCCAGTACTTA.

The chain couples TRBV24-1 to TRBJ2-1; 13 bases agree with TRBD2. Germline CDR1 is KGHDR and CDR2 is SFDVKD. This CDR3 has 15 amino acids. J gave up 10 bases and V 5 bases, and 7 bases lay outside the gene matches. Here the CDR3 DNA reads TGTGCCACCAGTGCCGGGACTAGCGGGATTGACGAGCAGTTCTTC. This gives the protein CATSAGTSGIDEQFF.